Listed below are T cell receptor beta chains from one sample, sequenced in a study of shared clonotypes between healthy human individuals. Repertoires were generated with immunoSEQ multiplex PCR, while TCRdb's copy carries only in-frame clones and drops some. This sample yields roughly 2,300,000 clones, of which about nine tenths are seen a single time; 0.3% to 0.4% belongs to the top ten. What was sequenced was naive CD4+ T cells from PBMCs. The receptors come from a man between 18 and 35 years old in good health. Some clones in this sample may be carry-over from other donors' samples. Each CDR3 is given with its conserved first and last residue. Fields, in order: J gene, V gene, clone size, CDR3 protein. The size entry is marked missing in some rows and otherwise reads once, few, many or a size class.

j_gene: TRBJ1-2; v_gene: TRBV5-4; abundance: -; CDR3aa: CASSKDRLHGYTF
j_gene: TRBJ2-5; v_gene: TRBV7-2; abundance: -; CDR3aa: CASSSGLSGRAGETQYF
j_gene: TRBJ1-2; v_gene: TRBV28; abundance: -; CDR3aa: CASSLGRGLDGYTF
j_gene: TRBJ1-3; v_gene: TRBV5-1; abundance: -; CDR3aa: CASSLVGQGPGNTIYF
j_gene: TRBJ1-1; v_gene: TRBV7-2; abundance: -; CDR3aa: CASSYQPANTEAFF
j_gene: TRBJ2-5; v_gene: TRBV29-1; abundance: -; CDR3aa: CSARPRGWETQYF
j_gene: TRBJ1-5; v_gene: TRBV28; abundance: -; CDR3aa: CASSRPFNQPQHF
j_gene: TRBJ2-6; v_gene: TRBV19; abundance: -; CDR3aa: CASSTGGAGANVLTF
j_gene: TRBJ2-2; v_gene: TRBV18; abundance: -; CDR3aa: CASSPERRVAGNTGELFF
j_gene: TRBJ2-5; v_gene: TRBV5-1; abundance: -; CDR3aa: CASSPTRGGQETQYF
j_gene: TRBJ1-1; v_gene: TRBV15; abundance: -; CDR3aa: CATSRDLFLSGGTEAFF
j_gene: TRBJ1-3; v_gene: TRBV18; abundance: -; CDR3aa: CASSPQGLISGNTIYF
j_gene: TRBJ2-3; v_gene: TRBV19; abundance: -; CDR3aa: CASSRSFTDTQYF
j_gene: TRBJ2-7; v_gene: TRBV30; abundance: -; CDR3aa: CAWSVRAGGWSEQYF
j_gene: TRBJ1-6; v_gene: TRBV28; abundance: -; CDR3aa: CASSPPGTNNSPLHF
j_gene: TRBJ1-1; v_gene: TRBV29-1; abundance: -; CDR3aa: CSVEDLSLPEAFF
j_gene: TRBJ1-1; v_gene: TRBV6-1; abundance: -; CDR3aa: CASSEVIVAGGGTEAFF
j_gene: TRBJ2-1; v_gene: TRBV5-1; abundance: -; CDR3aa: CASSSWAGSSYNEQFF
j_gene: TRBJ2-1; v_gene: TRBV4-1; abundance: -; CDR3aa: CASRPQGVLADEQFF
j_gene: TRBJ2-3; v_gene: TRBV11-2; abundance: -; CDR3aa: CASSRDRVADTQYF
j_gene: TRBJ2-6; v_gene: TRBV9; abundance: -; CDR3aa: CASSVVYGSNSGANVLTF
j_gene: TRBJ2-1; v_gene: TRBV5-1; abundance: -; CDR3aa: CASSLVGSGTYNEQFF
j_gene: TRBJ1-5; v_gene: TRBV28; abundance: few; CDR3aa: CASSLPNQPQHF
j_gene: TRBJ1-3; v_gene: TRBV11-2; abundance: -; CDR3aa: CASSPRGVGGNTIYF
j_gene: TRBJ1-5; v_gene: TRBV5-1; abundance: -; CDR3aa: CASSLRQGDQPQHF
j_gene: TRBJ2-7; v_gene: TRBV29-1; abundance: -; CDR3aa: CSGQVSDEQYF
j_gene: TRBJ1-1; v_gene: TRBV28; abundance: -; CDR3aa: CASFLRSGTGKNTEAFF
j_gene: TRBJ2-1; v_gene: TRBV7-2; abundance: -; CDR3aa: CASSDGAGGYNEQFF
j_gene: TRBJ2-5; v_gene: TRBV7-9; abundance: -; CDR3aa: CASSLVGSSGFETQYF
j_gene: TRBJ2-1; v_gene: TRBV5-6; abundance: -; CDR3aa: CASSLRKASSYNEQFF